This TCR beta chain appears in the sequencing data of a study of cytomegalovirus exposure and HLA in healthy donors. This clone has only one observation. The PCR had 60 Vbeta and 13 Jbeta primers. The protocol was immunoSEQ multiplex PCR, while the TCRdb copy is restricted to in-frame clones and leaves out a portion. The sample has approximately 150,000 clones, less than 85% seen once. Germline assignment: CDR1 MGHRA and CDR2 YSYEKL. CDR3 length: 15 amino acids. The J segment lost 7 bases and the V segment lost 1 base, leaving 7 bases of the junction unmatched. Sequencing was done on a sample of PBMCs. This clonotype was obtained from a man between 60 and 75 years old in good health and CMV-seronegative. This rearrangement joins TRBV4-1 to TRBJ1-2; 9 nucleotides line up with TRBD1. The CDR3 region is CASSQGQGESRGYTF. The CDR3 DNA reads TGCGCCAGCAGCCAAGGACAGGGGGAGAGTCGTGGCTACACCTTC.